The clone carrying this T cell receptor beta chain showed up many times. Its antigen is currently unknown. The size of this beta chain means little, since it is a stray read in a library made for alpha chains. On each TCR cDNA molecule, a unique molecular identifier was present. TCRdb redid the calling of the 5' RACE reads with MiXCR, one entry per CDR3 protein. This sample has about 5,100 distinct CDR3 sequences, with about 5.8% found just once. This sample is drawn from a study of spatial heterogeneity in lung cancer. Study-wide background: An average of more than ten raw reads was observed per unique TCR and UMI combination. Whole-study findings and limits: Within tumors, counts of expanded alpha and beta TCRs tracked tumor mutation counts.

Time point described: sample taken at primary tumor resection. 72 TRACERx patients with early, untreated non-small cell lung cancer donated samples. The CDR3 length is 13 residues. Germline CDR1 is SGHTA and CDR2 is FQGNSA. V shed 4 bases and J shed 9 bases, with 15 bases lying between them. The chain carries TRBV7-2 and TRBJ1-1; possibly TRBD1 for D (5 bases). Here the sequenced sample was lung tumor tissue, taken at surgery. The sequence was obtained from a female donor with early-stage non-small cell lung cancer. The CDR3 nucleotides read TGTGCCAGCAGCTCTCTCCGGGGGTACCAAGCTTTCTTT. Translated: CASSSLRGYQAFF.